One sample yielded the 24 T cell receptor beta chains listed below, sequenced in a study of chemoradiotherapy in HPV16-positive cancers. Sequencing was performed with immunoSEQ multiplex PCR; in TCRdb, only in-frame clones are kept and a portion is missing. The table includes 9,500 to 15,000 clones, around 80% detected once. The sample was collected from a patient who underwent chemoradiotherapy. These receptor sequences come from a human donor with HPV-associated anogenital cancer.

J is TRBJ2-5 and V is TRBV5-5; 12 positions agree with TRBD2. The CDR3 has 15 amino acids. V gave up 0 bases and J gave up 10 bases; unmatched junction bases: 7. In germline, CDR1 is SGHKS, CDR2 YYEKEE (reference sequence). This chain's CDR3 is CASSLEPLAGGIQYF. The CDR3 coding sequence is TGTGCCAGCAGCTTGGAGCCACTAGCGGGGGGTATCCAGTACTTC.

The chain uses TRBV5-1 and TRBJ1-1; possible D gene TRBD1, 6 bases. This CDR3 has 14 amino acids. Germline lookup yields CDR1 SGHRS and CDR2 YFSETQ. The V end lost 2 bases, the J end lost 1 base, and 9 bases lay between the germline ends. The CDR3 DNA is TGCGCCAGCAGCTTCGGACAGACGAACACTGAAGCTTTCTTT. It yields the protein CASSFGQTNTEAFF.

As regards this clone: The same CDR3 also results from other DNA sequences found in this sample. This chain connects TRBV5-4 to TRBJ2-5, with D perhaps assigned TRBD1 or TRBD2 (6 bases each). CDR3 size: 14 residues. Trimming stripped 2 bases from V and 1 base from J, with 9 bases between. Germline values: CDR1 SGHNT, CDR2 YYREEE (reference sequence). The CDR3 bases are TGTGCCAGCAGCTTATCGGGGGCCCAAGAGACCCAGTACTTC. It codes for CASSLSGAQETQYF.

The V gene is TRBV14, the J gene TRBJ1-1; D uncertain. The length of the CDR3 is 16 residues. V lost 4 bases and J 5 bases, leaving 20 bases between the germline ends. The germline gives CDR1 SGHDN, CDR2 FVKESK. The CDR3, as DNA: TGTGCCAGCAGCCTACTTGAGCGAGTCACGGGTACTGAAGCTTTCTTT. Its translation is CASSLLERVTGTEAFF.

The chain uses TRBV7-9 and TRBJ2-5; D is unresolved. Trimming took off 5 bases at V and 5 bases at J, with 21 bases between the two ends. The V gene's germline CDR1 is SEHNR and CDR2 FQNEAQ (reference sequence). The CDR3 runs 16 residues. For the CDR3, the DNA is TGTGCCAGCAGCCCCTCTGTGTCCGAGGCACGGGAGACCCAGTACTTC. Its protein is CASSPSVSEARETQYF.

This chain links TRBV6-5 with TRBJ2-2; D uncertain. Germline V gives CDR1 MNHEY, CDR2 SVGAGI. The CDR3 consists of 12 residues. V lost 0 bases and J lost 7, with 3 bases in between. CDR3 coding DNA: TGTGCCAGCAGTTACTCGGGCGGGGAGCTGTTTTTT. This encodes CASSYSGGELFF.

The chain is built from TRBV5-6 and TRBJ2-7; D is perhaps TRBD2 (5 bases). CDR1 is SGHDT, CDR2 YYEEEE, per germline. V was clipped by 4 bases and J by 0 bases, with 17 bases between them. This CDR3 has 16 residues. CDR3 amino acids: CASSLRAGVSSYEQYF. CDR3 DNA: TGTGCCAGCAGCCTTCGTGCCGGGGTAAGCTCCTACGAGCAGTACTTC.

For the CDR3, the DNA is TGTGCCAGCTCAGCACGGGAAGATAATGAAAAACTGTTTTTT. Its translation: CASSAREDNEKLFF. The chain recombines TRBV18 with TRBJ1-4, with no clear D. V was trimmed by 5 bases and J by 4 bases, leaving 11 bases between them. From germline, CDR1 is KGHSH and CDR2 LQKENI. This CDR3 is 14 amino acids long.

CDR3 amino acids: CSVAHRGSNTEAFF. In nucleotides, the CDR3 is TGCAGCGTCGCACACAGGGGGTCTAACACTGAAGCTTTCTTT. The chain combines TRBV29-1 with TRBJ1-1; 8 bases align to TRBD1. The CDR3 is 14 residues long. In germline, CDR1 is SQVTM, CDR2 ANQGSEA. Unmatched junction bases numbered 8, after V lost 6 bases and J lost 2 bases. The full variable domain, completed using reference TRBV29-1 and TRBJ1-1, is SAVISQKPSRDICQRGTSLTIQCQVDSQVTMMFWYRQQPGQSLTLIATANQGSEATYESGFVIDKFPISRPNLTFSTLTVSNMSPEDSSIYLCSVAHRGSNTEAFFGQGTRLTVV.

The rearrangement joins TRBV6-6 to TRBJ1-5, with a weak D call TRBD1 (5 bases). Germline CDR1 and CDR2: MNHNY and SVGAGI (reference sequence). The V gene lost 2 bases and the J gene lost 4 bases, with 9 bases spanning the gap. The CDR3 has 14 amino acids. CDR3 protein: CASSYVGGNQPQHF. The CDR3 DNA follows: TGTGCCAGCAGTTACGTCGGGGGGAATCAGCCCCAGCATTTT.

The chain uses TRBV5-1 and TRBJ1-1; TRBD1 agrees at 7 bases. CDR1 and CDR2 (germline): SGHRS, YFSETQ. This CDR3 comprises 14 residues. J was trimmed by 3 bases and V by 3 bases; bases with no gene match: 5. The chain's CDR3 is CASSSGTVYTEAFF. As DNA, the CDR3 is TGCGCCAGCAGCTCCGGGACAGTATACACTGAAGCTTTCTTT.

The table lists this clone with a few counts. The chain uses TRBV11-3 and TRBJ1-2, with a weak D call TRBD1 (6 bases). CDR1 and CDR2 from the germline V gene are SGHNT and YENEEA. The CDR3 is made up of 15 amino acids. The ends were cut back, 5 bases at V and 7 bases at J, with 20 bases in the middle. CDR3 nucleotide sequence: TGTGCCAGCAGCGTGGATTCAACAGGGTACTCTGGCTACACCTTC. Translating it yields CASSVDSTGYSGYTF. Using reference TRBV11-3 and TRBJ1-2 for the parts outside the CDR3, the full variable domain is EAGVVQSPRYKIIEKKQPVAFWCNPISGHNTLYWYLQNLGQGPELLIRYENEEAVDDSQLPKDRFSAERLKGVDSTLKIQPAELGDSAVYLCASSVDSTGYSGYTFGSGTRLTVV.

This clone came up a few times. The chain couples TRBV4-1 to TRBJ2-3; D is unclear. There are 17 residues in the CDR3. Germline values: CDR1 MGHRA, CDR2 YSYEKL. Deletions cut 4 bases from V and 0 bases from J, with 17 bases between. Here the CDR3 DNA reads TGCGCCAGCAGCCTTAGACAAGGAACTACTAGCACAGATACGCAGTATTTT. The encoded protein is CASSLRQGTTSTDTQYF.

The chain couples TRBV7-2 to TRBJ2-3; D is tentatively TRBD1 or TRBD2 (6 bases each). The CDR3 runs 16 residues. The V gene's germline CDR1 is SGHTA and CDR2 FQGNSA. Trimming took off 2 bases at V and 3 bases at J, with 15 bases between the two ends. The CDR3 protein is CASSLNPGAQTDTQYF. CDR3 nucleotide sequence: TGTGCCAGCAGCTTAAATCCGGGGGCGCAGACAGATACGCAGTATTTT.

The V gene is TRBV30, the J gene TRBJ1-1, with 7 bases identical to TRBD1. V was clipped by 3 bases and J by 1 base; unmatched bases: 2. CDR1 is GTSNPN, CDR2 SVGIG, per germline (reference sequence). The CDR3 is made up of 13 amino acids. The CDR3 loop is CAWSRQGNTEAFF. CDR3 DNA sequence: TGTGCCTGGAGCCGACAGGGGAACACTGAAGCTTTCTTT.

The chain has TRBV14 and TRBJ2-3; possible D gene TRBD2, 7 bases. Germline V gene lookup returns CDR1 SGHDN and CDR2 FVKESK. This CDR3 is built from 15 residues. The V end was cut by 3 bases, the J end by 2 bases, with 12 bases between. The CDR3 DNA sequence: TGTGCCAGCAGCCAGCGCGGGGGCCCCACAGATACGCAGTATTTT. Translated: CASSQRGGPTDTQYF.

J is TRBJ1-4 and V is TRBV10-1, with D perhaps TRBD1 (6 bases). This CDR3 spans 15 amino acids. Deletions cut 5 bases from V and 4 bases from J, with 14 bases between. CDR1 WNHNN and CDR2 SYGVQD come from the germline V gene (reference sequence). CDR3 residues: CASSPPQGFNEKLFF. CDR3 DNA sequence: TGCGCCAGCAGTCCCCCACAGGGCTTTAATGAAAAACTGTTTTTT.

The chain joins TRBV2 to TRBJ1-2; no clear D. CDR1 and CDR2 from the germline V gene are SNHLY and FYNNEI. Between the trimmed V and J ends, which lost 3 bases and 4 bases, there was a span of 15 bases. This CDR3 has 15 residues. CDR3 loop: CASSDNPVMGYGYTF. The CDR3 DNA sequence: TGTGCCAGCAGTGACAATCCCGTAATGGGCTATGGCTACACCTTC.

V usage is TRBV5-8 and J usage is TRBJ2-3, with TRBD2 as a possible D gene (6 bases). V shed 3 bases and J shed 4 bases, with 15 bases lying between them. CDR3 length: 15 residues. Germline V gene sequence: CDR1 SGHTS, CDR2 YDEGEE. CDR3 in amino acids: CASSSGLSSSDTQYF. CDR3 nucleotides: TGTGCCAGCAGCTCGGGACTTAGTAGTTCAGATACGCAGTATTTT.

This clone was detected once. The V and J genes are TRBV11-3 and TRBJ2-2; D could derive from TRBD1 or TRBD2 (5 bases each). The CDR3 is made up of 12 amino acids. V shed 5 bases and J shed 6 bases, with 7 bases lying between them. Looked up from germline, CDR1 is SGHNT and CDR2 is YENEEA. CDR3: CASSRGAGELFF. The CDR3, as DNA: TGTGCCAGCAGCCGAGGGGCCGGGGAGCTGTTTTTT.

The V and J genes are TRBV29-1 and TRBJ1-2; a weak D match, TRBD1 (6 bases). The CDR3 runs to 15 residues. The V and J ends lost 4 bases and 2 bases respectively, with 17 bases between them. From germline, CDR1 is SQVTM and CDR2 ANQGSEA. CDR3 nucleotide sequence: TGCAGCGTTGTGTGGTCAACCCAGGGGAACTATGGCTACACCTTC. As protein: CSVVWSTQGNYGYTF. The full variable domain, rest sourced from reference TRBV29-1 and TRBJ1-2, is SAVISQKPSRDICQRGTSLTIQCQVDSQVTMMFWYRQQPGQSLTLIATANQGSEATYESGFVIDKFPISRPNLTFSTLTVSNMSPEDSSIYLCSVVWSTQGNYGYTFGSGTRLTVV.

This clone was picked up one time. The chain uses TRBV6-6 and TRBJ2-5; no clear D. Matching the DNA end better, TRBJ2-7 makes the J call doubtful. This CDR3 region has 14 residues. The V gene's germline CDR1 is MNHNY and CDR2 SVGAGI (reference sequence). The CDR3 DNA is TGTGCCAGCAGTTATGACCCCTTCTCCTACGAGCAGTACTTC. Translating it yields CASSYDPFSYEQYF.

The chain is built from TRBV7-3 and TRBJ1-4; 10 bases map to TRBD1. The ends lost 4 bases at V and 8 bases at J; junction bases unmatched: 16. There are 18 residues in the CDR3. CDR1 and CDR2 (germline): SGHTA, FQGTGA. CDR3 loop: CASSSRDRGGVGREKLFF. Here the CDR3 DNA reads TGTGCCAGCAGCTCCCGGGACAGGGGAGGCGTGGGGAGGGAAAAACTGTTTTTT.

This chain joins TRBV6-1 and TRBJ1-2; the D is unclear. This CDR3 is built from 15 residues. V was shortened by 8 bases and J by 1 base, with 17 bases between the two germline ends. Germline V gene sequence: CDR1 MNHNS, CDR2 SASEGT. CDR3: CASQSPYGNNYGYTF. The DNA of the CDR3 is TGTGCCAGCCAGTCACCATACGGCAATAACTATGGCTACACCTTC.